This T cell receptor (beta chain) was captured by sequencing in a study of blood T cell repertoires in COVID-19. Study in general: There were acute and convalescent COVID-19 samples, and they came from the United States, Italy and Spain.

The CDR3 totals 15 residues. V shed 2 bases and J 6 bases; nucleotides not matched to a gene: 6. CDR1 is SGHNT, CDR2 YENEEA, per germline. This clone came up a few times. The method was immunoSEQ multiplex PCR; TCRdb's version includes in-frame clones alone and lacks a portion of them. The sample has around 340,000 clones; around 80% are singletons. This TCR came from a young man with active or convalescent COVID-19. The V and J genes are TRBV11-3 and TRBJ2-2, with TRBD2 matching 7 bases. The sequenced material came from peripheral blood. The CDR3 loop is CASSLRAGSPGELFF. CDR3 bases: TGTGCCAGCAGCTTAAGAGCGGGGTCCCCCGGGGAGCTGTTTTTT.